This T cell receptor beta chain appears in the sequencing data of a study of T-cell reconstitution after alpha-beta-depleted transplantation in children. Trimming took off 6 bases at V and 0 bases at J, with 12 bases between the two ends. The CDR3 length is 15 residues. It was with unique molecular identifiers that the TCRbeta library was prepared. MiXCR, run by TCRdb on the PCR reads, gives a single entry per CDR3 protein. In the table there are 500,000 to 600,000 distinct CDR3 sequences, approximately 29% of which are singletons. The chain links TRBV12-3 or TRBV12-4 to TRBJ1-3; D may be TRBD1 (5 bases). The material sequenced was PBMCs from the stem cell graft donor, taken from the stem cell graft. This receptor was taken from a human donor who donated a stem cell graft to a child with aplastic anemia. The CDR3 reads CASSPGRSSGNTIYF. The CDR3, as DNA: TGTGCCAGCAGCCCGGGACGGAGCTCTGGAAACACCATATATTTT.